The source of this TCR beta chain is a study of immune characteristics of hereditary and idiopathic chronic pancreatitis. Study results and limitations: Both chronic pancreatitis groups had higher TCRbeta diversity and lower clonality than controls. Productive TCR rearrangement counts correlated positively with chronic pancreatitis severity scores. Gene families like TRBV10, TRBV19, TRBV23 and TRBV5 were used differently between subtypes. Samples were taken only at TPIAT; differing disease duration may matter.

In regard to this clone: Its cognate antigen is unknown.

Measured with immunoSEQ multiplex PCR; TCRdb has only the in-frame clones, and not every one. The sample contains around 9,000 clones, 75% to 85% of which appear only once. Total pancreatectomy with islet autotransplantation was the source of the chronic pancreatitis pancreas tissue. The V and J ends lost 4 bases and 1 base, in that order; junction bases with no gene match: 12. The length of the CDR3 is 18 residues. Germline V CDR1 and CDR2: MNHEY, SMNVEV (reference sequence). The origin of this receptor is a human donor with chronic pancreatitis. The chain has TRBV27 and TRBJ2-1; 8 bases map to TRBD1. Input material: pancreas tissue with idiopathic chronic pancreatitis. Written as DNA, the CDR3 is TGTGCCAGCAGTTCTACGGACAGGGCCGCAGCGTCCTACAATGAGCAGTTCTTC. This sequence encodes CASSSTDRAAASYNEQFF.